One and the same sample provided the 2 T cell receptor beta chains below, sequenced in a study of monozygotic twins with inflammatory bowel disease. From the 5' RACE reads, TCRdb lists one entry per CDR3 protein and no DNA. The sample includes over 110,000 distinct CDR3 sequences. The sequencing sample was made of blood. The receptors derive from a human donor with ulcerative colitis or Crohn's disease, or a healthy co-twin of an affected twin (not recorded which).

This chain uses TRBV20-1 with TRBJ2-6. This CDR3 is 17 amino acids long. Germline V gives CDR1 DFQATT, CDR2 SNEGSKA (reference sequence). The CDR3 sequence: CSASDLARSSGANVLTF.

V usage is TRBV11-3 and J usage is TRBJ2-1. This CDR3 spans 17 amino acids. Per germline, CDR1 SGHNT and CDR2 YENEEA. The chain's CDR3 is CASSLVFSFQPSNEQFF. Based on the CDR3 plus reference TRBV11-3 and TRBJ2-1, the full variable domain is EAGVVQSPRYKIIEKKQPVAFWCNPISGHNTLYWYLQNLGQGPELLIRYENEEAVDDSQLPKDRFSAERLKGVDSTLKIQPAELGDSAVYLCASSLVFSFQPSNEQFFGPGTRLTVL.